This entry lists 16 T cell receptor beta chains sequenced from one sample in a study of post-analysis software for immune sequencing data. Findings of the study overall: In patients, five TRBV segments were more frequent than in controls, with TRBV5-6, TRBV5-1 and TRBV20-1 among them.

Their specific antigens are unknown. Unique molecular identifiers featured in each of the TCR beta cDNA libraries. In TCRdb, the PCR reads were re-called with MiXCR into one record per CDR3 protein. The sample includes 820,000 or so distinct CDR3 sequences, approximately 50% of them seen just once. Sample: blood. Receptors were obtained from a girl aged 5 to 17 with multiple sclerosis.

This clonotype was counted a few times. The J gene is TRBJ2-3, the V gene TRBV7-8, with TRBD2 matching 7 bases. CDR1 is SGHVS and CDR2 is FQNEAQ in the germline V gene. After removal of 4 bases from V and 5 bases from J, the junction contained 9 bases not matched to a gene. This CDR3 has 15 amino acids. The CDR3 coding sequence is TGTGCCAGCAGCTCCCCCGGGACTACCCAAGATACGCAGTATTTT. Its translation: CASSSPGTTQDTQYF.

This clonotype occurred a few times. This chain joins TRBV7-2 and TRBJ2-1, with D perhaps TRBD1 (5 bases). In germline, CDR1 is SGHTA, CDR2 FQGNSA. The CDR3 runs 13 residues. V lost 5 bases to trimming and J lost 4 bases, with 9 bases between them. The CDR3 bases are TGTGCCAGCAGCCCCACAGGATACAATGAGCAGTTCTTC. Encoded protein: CASSPTGYNEQFF.

This clonotype was observed once. The chain links TRBV29-1 to TRBJ2-1; tentative D call: TRBD1 (5 bases). Trimming cost V 7 bases and J 3 bases, with 10 bases left between them. The CDR3 runs to 12 residues. Looked up from germline, CDR1 is SQVTM and CDR2 is ANQGSEA. The CDR3 loop is CSGRAFYNEQFF. The CDR3 DNA reads TGCAGCGGCAGGGCCTTCTACAATGAGCAGTTCTTC.

A few counts support this clonotype. This chain links TRBV7-2 with TRBJ1-1; D unclear. The germline V gene has CDR1 SGHTA and CDR2 FQGNSA. This CDR3 spans 11 amino acids. With 5 bases removed from V and 6 bases from J, the gap between germline ends came to 7 bases. The CDR3 spells CASSPYAEAFF. CDR3 nucleotides: TGTGCCAGCAGCCCCTACGCTGAAGCTTTCTTT.

About this clonotype itself: Compared with germline, one end of the junction differs, possibly owing to a read error. V gene TRBV7-6 combines with J gene TRBJ2-2; tentative D call: TRBD2 (5 bases). This CDR3 has 13 amino acids. Germline loops: CDR1 SGHVS, CDR2 FNYEAQ. The CDR3 loop reads CAGSFTGTGELFF. CDR3 nucleotide sequence: TGTGCCGGCAGCTTTACGGGAACCGGGGAGCTGTTTTTT.

This clonotype was seen a handful of times. The chain uses TRBV5-1 and TRBJ1-1; D gene ambiguous. Per germline, CDR1 SGHRS and CDR2 YFSETQ. CDR3 length: 17 amino acids. The V and J ends lost 4 bases and 0 bases respectively, with 19 bases between them. The CDR3 spells CASSPGDRLPMNTEAFF. CDR3 bases: TGCGCCAGCAGCCCTGGCGACCGCTTGCCTATGAACACTGAAGCTTTCTTT. Full variable domain (remainder filled in from reference TRBV5-1 and TRBJ1-1): KAGVTQTPRYLIKTRGQQVTLSCSPISGHRSVSWYQQTPGQGLQFLFEYFSETQRNKGNFPGRFSGRQFSNSRSEMNVSTLELGDSALYLCASSPGDRLPMNTEAFFGQGTRLTVV.

The gene calls are TRBV4-1 and TRBJ2-3; D unresolved. V gave up 1 base and J gave up 3 bases, with 11 bases separating them. This CDR3 region has 15 residues. Germline assignment: CDR1 MGHRA and CDR2 YSYEKL. Here the CDR3 DNA reads TGCGCCAGCAGCCAAGTTCCCAGCGAAACAGATACGCAGTATTTT. Amino acids: CASSQVPSETDTQYF.

The rearrangement links TRBV24-1 to TRBJ2-5, with 10 bases aligning to TRBD2. There are 15 residues in the CDR3. Germline CDR1 reads KGHDR; CDR2 reads SFDVKD. V was pared by 4 bases and J by 2 bases, with 3 bases of the junction left unmatched. In DNA form, the CDR3 reads TGTGCCACCAGTGACCGGACTAGCGGACAAGAGACCCAGTACTTC. Its protein is CATSDRTSGQETQYF.

V and J are TRBV29-1 and TRBJ1-5; TRBD1 is a possible D gene (5 bases). Germline CDR1 and CDR2: SQVTM and ANQGSEA. The V and J ends lost 4 bases and 1 base respectively, with 11 bases between them. The CDR3 length is 14 residues. As DNA, the CDR3 is TGCAGCGTTGTAGTCGGGGACAGCAATCAGCCCCAGCATTTT. Translation gives CSVVVGDSNQPQHF.

The V gene is TRBV28, the J gene TRBJ2-7, with TRBD1 matching 7 bases. The J call may be incorrect, as the DNA end agrees better with TRBJ2-5. From germline, CDR1 is MDHEN and CDR2 SYDVKM. The CDR3 sequence is 15 residues long. CDR3 residues: CASSVRQGRGETQYF. The CDR3 DNA follows: TGTGCCAGCAGTGTCCGACAGGGTAGGGGAGAGACCCAGTACTTC.

V gene TRBV5-1 combines with J gene TRBJ1-1, with D possibly TRBD1 on 5 matching bases. Germline CDR1 reads SGHRS; CDR2 reads YFSETQ. V was shortened by 4 bases and J by 1 base, with 14 bases between the two germline ends. The CDR3 runs to 15 residues. CDR3: CASSASRGPNTEAFF. In DNA form, the CDR3 reads TGCGCCAGCAGCGCTAGTCGGGGACCGAACACTGAAGCTTTCTTT.

The CDR3 loop reads CASSFQGDGSPLHF. CDR3 sequence (DNA): TGTGCCAGCAGTTTCCAAGGGGACGGCTCACCCCTCCACTTT. This chain joins TRBV12-3 or TRBV12-4 and TRBJ1-6; possible D gene TRBD1, 5 bases. This CDR3 has 14 amino acids. V was trimmed by 3 bases and J by 10 bases, leaving 13 bases between them.

V usage is TRBV7-9 and J usage is TRBJ2-1; D unresolved. Germline lookup yields CDR1 SEHNR and CDR2 FQNEAQ (reference sequence). The germline V and J ends were trimmed by 7 bases and 8 bases, with 15 bases remaining between them. The CDR3 contains 13 residues. This chain's CDR3 is CASIGPQRDEQFF. Written as DNA, the CDR3 is TGTGCCAGCATCGGACCCCAACGCGATGAGCAGTTCTTC.

V is TRBV12-5 and J is TRBJ2-3; D uncertain. The CDR3 contains 12 residues. V was pared by 6 bases and J by 4 bases, with 8 bases between. CDR1 and CDR2 from the germline V gene are LGHNT and FRNRAP. The DNA of the CDR3 is TGTGCTAGTGGGCTAGGCCCAGATACGCAGTATTTT. Its translation is CASGLGPDTQYF.

This clonotype occurred a few times. The chain combines TRBV29-1 with TRBJ2-7; no reliable D call. CDR3 length: 12 residues. The germline V gene has CDR1 SQVTM and CDR2 ANQGSEA. Trimming pared 4 bases from V and 2 bases from J, leaving 9 bases between. CDR3 coding DNA: TGCAGCGTTGCGGTTAGTGCCTACGAGCAGTACTTC. It translates to CSVAVSAYEQYF.

This chain's CDR3 is CASSFPRGNGDTQYF. Here the CDR3 DNA reads TGTGCCAGCAGCTTCCCGAGGGGGAACGGGGATACGCAGTATTTT. The chain carries TRBV7-2 and TRBJ2-3; D perhaps matches TRBD1 (6 bases). CDR1 and CDR2 (germline): SGHTA, FQGNSA. The CDR3 sequence is 15 residues long. Trimming stripped 3 bases from V and 6 bases from J, with 16 bases between. Based on the CDR3 plus reference TRBV7-2 and TRBJ2-3, the full variable domain is GAGVSQSPSNKVTEKGKDVELRCDPISGHTALYWYRQSLGQGLEFLIYFQGNSAPDKSGLPSDRFSAERTGGSVSTLTIQRTQQEDSAVYLCASSFPRGNGDTQYFGPGTRLTVL.